Listed below are T cell receptor beta chains from one sample, sequenced in a study of T cells after yellow fever vaccination. Via MiXCR, TCRdb re-called the 5' RACE reads, giving one row per CDR3 protein. In the table there are a few hundred thousand distinct CDR3 sequences, roughly 4% of which are singletons. This sample comprised PBMCs, obtained 5 days after the yellow fever booster vaccination. The receptor set was obtained from a man aged 18 to 29 who received the YFV17D yellow fever vaccine. Each CDR3 is given with its conserved first and last residue. The D gene is left open where the match is weak. Only part of the rows carry a size: once, few, many, or a class if the clone is expanded.

.,TRBD2,TRBJ2-5,TRBV20-1,TGCAGTGCTAGGGGACTAGCGGGGGTAGGGAAGCATGGGGAGACCCAGTACTTC,CSARGLAGVGKHGETQYF
few,.,TRBJ2-2,TRBV5-6,TGTGCCAGCAGCGTAACATCAACCGGGGAGCTGTTTTTT,CASSVTSTGELFF
.,.,TRBJ2-1,TRBV18,TGTGCCAGCTCACCACCAGGGGCCTCCTACAATGAGCAGTTCTTC,CASSPPGASYNEQFF
.,TRBD2,TRBJ2-2,TRBV6-2/TRBV6-3,TGTGCCAGCAGTTATGGGCTAGCGGGCTCCGCGAACACCGGGGAGCTGTTTTTT,CASSYGLAGSANTGELFF
few,TRBD2,TRBJ2-2,TRBV7-9,TGTGCCAGCAGCTCACTAGCGAACGGGGAGCTGTTTTTT,CASSSLANGELFF
few,.,TRBJ1-2,TRBV20-1,TGCAGTACTTACCGGTTGAGGGCACATGGCTACACCTTC,CSTYRLRAHGYTF
few,.,TRBJ2-5,TRBV10-3,TGTGCCATCAGTGACCGAACCTCGAGAGAGACCCAGTACTTC,CAISDRTSRETQYF
few,TRBD1,TRBJ1-1,TRBV12-3/TRBV12-4,TGTGCCAGCAAACTCGGGACAGCCGATGAAGCTTTCTTT,CASKLGTADEAFF
few,.,TRBJ1-2,TRBV4-1,TGCGCCAGCAGCCAAGAGATTGGAGTTGGCTACACCTTC,CASSQEIGVGYTF
few,.,TRBJ1-2,TRBV6-5,TGTGCCAGCAGTGAGTGGTCCCAGACTAACTATGGCTACACCTTC,CASSEWSQTNYGYTF
.,.,TRBJ2-1,TRBV4-3,TGCGCCAGCAGCCGAAAGGAGGGGGGAGCGGAGCAGTTCTTC,CASSRKEGGAEQFF
once,.,TRBJ2-1,TRBV12-3/TRBV12-4,TGTGCCAGCAGTTTATGGCAGTGGCAGTTCTTC,CASSLWQWQFF
few,.,TRBJ2-1,TRBV11-2,TGTGCCAGTATGGGGACCCTTGCTATTAATGAGCAGTTCTTC,CASMGTLAINEQFF
.,.,TRBJ2-4,TRBV11-2,TGTGCCAGCAGCCCCGTGTTGGTCCTAGCCAAAAACATTCAGTACTTC,CASSPVLVLAKNIQYF
many,TRBD1,TRBJ1-2,TRBV29-1,TGCAGCGTTGAAGGGCCAGGGGGAGCCTACACCTTC,CSVEGPGGAYTF
.,.,TRBJ2-7,TRBV3-1,TGTGCCAGCAGCCAAGCTTCGACCGGGACATCCCCCCGCGAGCAGTACTTC,CASSQASTGTSPREQYF
.,.,TRBJ1-2,TRBV4-3,TGCGCCAGCAGCCAAGACCCGACAGGTCCGGTCTCCTATGGCTACACCTTC,CASSQDPTGPVSYGYTF
few,.,TRBJ2-5,TRBV29-1,TGCAGCGTTGCGGAGCAAGAGACCCAGTACTTC,CSVAEQETQYF
few,TRBD2,TRBJ2-7,TRBV12-3/TRBV12-4,TGTGCCAGCAGTTCCTCAGCGGGGCCCTCCTACGAGCAGTACTTC,CASSSSAGPSYEQYF
many,.,TRBJ2-5,TRBV7-2,TGTGCCAGCAGCTTAGTCTCGAGTGGGCCTCCCCAAGAGACCCAGTACTTC,CASSLVSSGPPQETQYF
few,TRBD1,TRBJ1-2,TRBV6-6,TGTGCCAGCAGCAACAACAGGGGGCTCGACTATGGCTACACCTTC,CASSNNRGLDYGYTF
many,.,TRBJ2-5,TRBV3-1,TGTGCCAGCAGCCTCACCGCCAGCGGGCAAGAGACCCAGTACTTC,CASSLTASGQETQYF
.,.,TRBJ2-7,TRBV10-1,TGCGCCAGCAGTGAAGGTGTTTCACCCTCCTACGAGCAGTACTTC,CASSEGVSPSYEQYF
few,TRBD1,TRBJ1-1,TRBV5-1,TGCGCCACCCGACAGGGGATGAACACTGAAGCTTTCTTT,CATRQGMNTEAFF
many,TRBD1,TRBJ2-3,TRBV5-1,TGCGCCAGCAGCGAAGGCCGGGACAGGGCCACAGATACGCAGTATTTT,CASSEGRDRATDTQYF
.,.,TRBJ1-2,TRBV10-3,TGTGCCATCAGGGACCGAGTCGACTATGGCTACACCTTC,CAIRDRVDYGYTF
few,.,TRBJ1-5,TRBV7-6,TGTGCCAGCAGCGGAAAACAGGGCAGTAGCAATCAGCCCCAGCATTTT,CASSGKQGSSNQPQHF
few,.,TRBJ2-3,TRBV6-2/TRBV6-3,TGTGCCAGCAGTCGCGGCGATCAGGGGTATTTT,CASSRGDQGYF
many,TRBD1,TRBJ1-1,TRBV28,TGTGCCAGCAGTTCCGGACCCTGGGGACAGGGTTTGGGAGCGGCCCAAGCTTTCTTT,CASSSGPWGQGLGAAQAFF
.,TRBD1,TRBJ2-3,TRBV7-2,TGTGCCAGCAGTTTCGGGACAGCATACACAGATACGCAGTATTTT,CASSFGTAYTDTQYF
many,.,TRBJ2-7,TRBV7-9,TGTGCCAGCAGCTTTGGTCAGGGGAGCTCCTACGAGCAGTACTTC,CASSFGQGSSYEQYF
few,TRBD1,TRBJ2-5,TRBV7-2,TGTGCCAGCAGCTTATTTTGGACAGGGCAAGAGACCCAGTACTTC,CASSLFWTGQETQYF
few,.,TRBJ2-7,TRBV5-4,TGTGCCAGCAGCTTGGGTCTCGAGCAGTACTTC,CASSLGLEQYF
.,.,TRBJ1-6,TRBV16,TGTGCCAGCAGCTCCAGAGCAACAGTTAATTCACCCCTCCACTTT,CASSSRATVNSPLHF
many,.,TRBJ2-3,TRBV19,TGTGCCAGTAGTATGTCTCGACGGGCGACTAGAGATACGCAGTATTTT,CASSMSRRATRDTQYF
.,TRBD2,TRBJ2-3,TRBV6-6,TGTGCCAGCAGTTACGGGACTAGCGGGGGGGAAAGCACAGATACGCAGTATTTT,CASSYGTSGGESTDTQYF
few,TRBD1,TRBJ2-7,TRBV12-3/TRBV12-4,TGTGCCAGCAGTTACTTGGACAGGGCCAACGAGCAGTACTTC,CASSYLDRANEQYF
many,.,TRBJ2-2,TRBV29-1,TGCAGCGTTGACAAACTCGACACCGGGGAGCTGTTTTTT,CSVDKLDTGELFF
many,TRBD1,TRBJ1-5,TRBV27,TGTGCCAGCAGTTCCGGCTCGGACAGGGTTTATAGCAATCAGCCCCAGCATTTT,CASSSGSDRVYSNQPQHF